The entry that follows covers one T cell receptor (beta chain) sequence. This entry comes from a study of blood T cell repertoires in COVID-19. Turning to the study itself: Samples of COVID-19 (acute and convalescent) were obtained from the United States, Italy and Spain. The cDNA or gDNA used as material had been derived from T cells, B-cell-depleted T cells, or PBMCs.

Authors' data handling: Using reference gene primer amplification, nucleated cell counts were estimated. TCRdb's table, derived via immunoSEQ multiplex PCR, lists solely in-frame clones and lacks some. For V, J and clone size, that table is used; D and trimming come from the DNA. The repertoire holds roughly 230,000 clones, almost 85% seen once, with about 4% in the top ten. Germline V lookup: CDR1 MNHEY, CDR2 SMNVEV (reference sequence). V gave up 5 bases and J gave up 4 bases, with 26 bases separating them. This CDR3 contains 18 residues. This rearrangement joins TRBV27 to TRBJ1-2, with D perhaps matching TRBD1 (5 bases). Sequences were obtained from peripheral blood. The clonotype comes from a man in his fifties or sixties with acute or convalescent COVID-19. The CDR3 bases are TGTGCCAGCAGTCCCGTGGCGGGACGGTCGAACCCCATCTATGGCTACACCTTC. Protein sequence: CASSPVAGRSNPIYGYTF.